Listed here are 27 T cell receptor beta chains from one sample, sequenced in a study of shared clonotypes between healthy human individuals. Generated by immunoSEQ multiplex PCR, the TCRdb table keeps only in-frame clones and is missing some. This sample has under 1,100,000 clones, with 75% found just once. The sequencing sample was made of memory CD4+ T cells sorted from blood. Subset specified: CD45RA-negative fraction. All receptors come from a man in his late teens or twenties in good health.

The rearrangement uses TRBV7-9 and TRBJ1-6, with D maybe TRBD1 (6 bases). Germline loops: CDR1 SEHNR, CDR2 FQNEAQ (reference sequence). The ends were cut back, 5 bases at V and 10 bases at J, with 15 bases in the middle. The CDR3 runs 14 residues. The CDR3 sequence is CASSGTGGHSPLHF. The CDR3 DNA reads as TGTGCCAGCAGCGGAACGGGGGGGCACTCACCCCTCCACTTT.

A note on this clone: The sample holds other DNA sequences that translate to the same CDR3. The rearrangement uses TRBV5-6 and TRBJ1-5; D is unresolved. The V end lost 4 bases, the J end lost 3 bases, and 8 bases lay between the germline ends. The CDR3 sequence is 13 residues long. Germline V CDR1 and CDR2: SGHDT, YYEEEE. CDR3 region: CASSTGPNQPQHF. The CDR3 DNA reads TGTGCCAGCAGCACTGGACCCAATCAGCCCCAGCATTTT.

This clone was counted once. The CDR3 is CAWSLGGTGVAEQYF. CDR3 nucleotide sequence: TGTGCCTGGTCCCTAGGTGGGACAGGGGTAGCCGAGCAGTACTTC. This chain joins TRBV30 and TRBJ2-7, with 10 positions matching TRBD1. This CDR3 has 15 amino acids. J was trimmed by 6 bases and V by 5 bases; bases with no gene match: 13. Germline CDR1 reads GTSNPN; CDR2 reads SVGIG (reference sequence). The full variable domain, with the rest looked up from reference TRBV30 and TRBJ2-7, is SQTIHQWPATLVQPVGSPLSLECTVEGTSNPNLYWYRQAAGRGLQLLFYSVGIGQISSEVPQNLSASRPQDRQFILSSKKLLLSDSGFYLCAWSLGGTGVAEQYFGPGTRLTVT.

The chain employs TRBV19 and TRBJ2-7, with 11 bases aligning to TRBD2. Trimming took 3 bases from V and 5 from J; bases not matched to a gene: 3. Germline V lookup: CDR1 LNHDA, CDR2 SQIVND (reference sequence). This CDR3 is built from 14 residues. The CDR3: CASSMGLAADEQYF. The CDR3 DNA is TGTGCCAGTAGTATGGGACTAGCGGCCGACGAGCAGTACTTC. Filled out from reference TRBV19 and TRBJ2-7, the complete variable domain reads DGGITQSPKYLFRKEGQNVTLSCEQNLNHDAMYWYRQDPGQGLRLIYYSQIVNDFQKGDIAEGYSVSREKKESFPLTVTSAQKNPTAFYLCASSMGLAADEQYFGPGTRLTVT.

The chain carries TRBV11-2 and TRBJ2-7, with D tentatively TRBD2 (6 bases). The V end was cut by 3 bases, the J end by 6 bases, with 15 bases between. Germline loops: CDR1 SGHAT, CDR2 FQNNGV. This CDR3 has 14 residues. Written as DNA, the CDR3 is TGTGCCAGCAGCTTCCTGTGGGGGGAAGGCGAGCAGTACTTC. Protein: CASSFLWGEGEQYF.

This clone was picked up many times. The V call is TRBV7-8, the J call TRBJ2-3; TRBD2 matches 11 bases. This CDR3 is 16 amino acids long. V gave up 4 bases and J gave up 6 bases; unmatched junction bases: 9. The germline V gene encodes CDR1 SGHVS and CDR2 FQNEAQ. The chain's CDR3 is CASSSRTSGSKDTQYF. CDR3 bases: TGTGCCAGCAGCTCCCGGACTAGCGGGTCTAAGGATACGCAGTATTTT.

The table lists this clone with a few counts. The CDR3 loop is CATTRDRANSEQYF. Written as DNA, the CDR3 is TGTGCCACCACAAGGGACAGGGCCAATTCCGAGCAGTACTTC. The rearrangement joins TRBV2 to TRBJ2-7; TRBD1 matches at 9 bases. Germline-derived CDR1 and CDR2 are SNHLY and FYNNEI. The length of the CDR3 is 14 residues. The trim removed 10 bases at V and 6 bases at J, leaving 13 bases unmatched.

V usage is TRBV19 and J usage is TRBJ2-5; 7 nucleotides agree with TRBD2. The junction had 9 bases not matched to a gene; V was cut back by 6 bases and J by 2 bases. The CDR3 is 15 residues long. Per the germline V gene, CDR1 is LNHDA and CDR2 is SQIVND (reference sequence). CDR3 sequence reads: CASSTSGIGQETQYF. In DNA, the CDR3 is TGTGCCAGTAGCACGAGCGGGATAGGACAAGAGACCCAGTACTTC. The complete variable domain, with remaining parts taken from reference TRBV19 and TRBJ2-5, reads DGGITQSPKYLFRKEGQNVTLSCEQNLNHDAMYWYRQDPGQGLRLIYYSQIVNDFQKGDIAEGYSVSREKKESFPLTVTSAQKNPTAFYLCASSTSGIGQETQYFGPGTRLLVL.

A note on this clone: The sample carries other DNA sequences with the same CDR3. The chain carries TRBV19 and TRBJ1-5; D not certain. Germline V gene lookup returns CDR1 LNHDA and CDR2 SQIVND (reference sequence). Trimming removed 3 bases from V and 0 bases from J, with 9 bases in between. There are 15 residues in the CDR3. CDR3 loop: CASSITGDSNQPQHF. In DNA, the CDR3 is TGTGCCAGTAGTATCACCGGCGATAGCAATCAGCCCCAGCATTTT.

The CDR3 protein is CAWSSRTRSAKNIQYF. In nucleotides, the CDR3 is TGTGCCTGGAGTTCTCGGACCAGGTCAGCCAAAAACATTCAGTACTTC. The chain uses TRBV30 and TRBJ2-4; D call uncertain. The CDR3 runs to 16 residues. Trimming pared 2 bases from V and 0 bases from J, leaving 14 bases between. Germline lookup yields CDR1 GTSNPN and CDR2 SVGIG (reference sequence).

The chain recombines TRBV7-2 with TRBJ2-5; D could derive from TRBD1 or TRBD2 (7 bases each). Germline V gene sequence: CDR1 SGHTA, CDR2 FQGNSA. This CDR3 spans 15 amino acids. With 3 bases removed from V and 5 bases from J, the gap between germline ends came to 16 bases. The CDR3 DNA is TGTGCCAGCAGCTTCTCCCGAGCGGGACAGGAGACCCAGTACTTC. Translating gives CASSFSRAGQETQYF.

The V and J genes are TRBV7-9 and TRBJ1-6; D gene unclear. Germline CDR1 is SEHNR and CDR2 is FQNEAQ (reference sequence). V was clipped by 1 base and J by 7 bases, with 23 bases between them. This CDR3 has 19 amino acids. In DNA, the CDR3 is TGTGCCAGCAGCTTAGTATATTCCCGGGGTACAAGTGGGAATTCACCCCTCCACTTT. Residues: CASSLVYSRGTSGNSPLHF.

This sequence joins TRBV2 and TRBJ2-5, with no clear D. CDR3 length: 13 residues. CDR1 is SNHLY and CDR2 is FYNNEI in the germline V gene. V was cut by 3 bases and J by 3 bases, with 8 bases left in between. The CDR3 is CASSDGLKETQYF. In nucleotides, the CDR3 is TGTGCCAGCAGTGACGGGCTGAAAGAGACCCAGTACTTC.

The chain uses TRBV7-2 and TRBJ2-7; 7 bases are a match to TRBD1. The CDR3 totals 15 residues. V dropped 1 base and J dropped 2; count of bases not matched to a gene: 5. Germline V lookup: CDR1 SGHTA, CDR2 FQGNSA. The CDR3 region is CASSLGVGTAYEQYF. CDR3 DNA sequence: TGTGCCAGCAGCTTAGGGGTAGGGACAGCCTACGAGCAGTACTTC.

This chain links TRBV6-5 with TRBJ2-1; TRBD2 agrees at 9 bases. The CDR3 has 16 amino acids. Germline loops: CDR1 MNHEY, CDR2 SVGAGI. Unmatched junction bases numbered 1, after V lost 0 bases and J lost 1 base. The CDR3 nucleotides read TGTGCCAGCAGTTACTCCAGCGGGGGGTCCTACAATGAGCAGTTCTTC. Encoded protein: CASSYSSGGSYNEQFF.

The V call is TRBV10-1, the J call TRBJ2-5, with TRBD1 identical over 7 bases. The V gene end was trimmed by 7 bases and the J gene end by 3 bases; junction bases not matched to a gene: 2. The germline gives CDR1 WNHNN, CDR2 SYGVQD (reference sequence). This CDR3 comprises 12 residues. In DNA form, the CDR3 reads TGCGCCAGCACCGACAGGGAAGAGACCCAGTACTTC. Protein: CASTDREETQYF.

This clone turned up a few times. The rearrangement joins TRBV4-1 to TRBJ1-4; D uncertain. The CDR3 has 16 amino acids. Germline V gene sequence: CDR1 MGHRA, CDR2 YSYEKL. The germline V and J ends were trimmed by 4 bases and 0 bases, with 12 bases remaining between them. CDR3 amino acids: CASSRSQSATNEKLFF. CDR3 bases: TGCGCCAGCAGCCGCTCCCAGTCGGCAACTAATGAAAAACTGTTTTTT.

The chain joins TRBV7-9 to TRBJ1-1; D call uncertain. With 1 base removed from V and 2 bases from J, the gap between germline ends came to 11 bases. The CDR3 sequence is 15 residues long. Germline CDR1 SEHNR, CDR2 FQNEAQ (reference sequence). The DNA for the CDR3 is TGTGCCAGCAGCTTAGGGTCGTTTTCAAACACTGAAGCTTTCTTT. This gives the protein CASSLGSFSNTEAFF.

As DNA, the CDR3 is TGTGCCTGGAGTGTAGAGGGATCCGGGTATGGCTACACCTTC. It is translated as CAWSVEGSGYGYTF. The chain is built from TRBV30 and TRBJ1-2; no firm D call. The CDR3 has 14 amino acids. Per the germline V gene, CDR1 is GTSNPN and CDR2 is SVGIG (reference sequence). Trimming took off 0 bases at V and 5 bases at J, with 13 bases between the two ends.

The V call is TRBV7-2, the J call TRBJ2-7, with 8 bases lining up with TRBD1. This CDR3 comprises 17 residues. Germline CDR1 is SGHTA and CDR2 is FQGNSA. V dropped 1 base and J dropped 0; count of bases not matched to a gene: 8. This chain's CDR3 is CASSLVGGQATSYEQYF. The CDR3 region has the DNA TGTGCCAGCAGCTTAGTAGGGGGACAGGCAACCTCCTACGAGCAGTACTTC.

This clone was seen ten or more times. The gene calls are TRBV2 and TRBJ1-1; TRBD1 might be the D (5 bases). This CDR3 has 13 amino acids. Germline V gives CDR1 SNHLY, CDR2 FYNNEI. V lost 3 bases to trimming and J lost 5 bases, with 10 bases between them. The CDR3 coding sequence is TGTGCCAGCAGTGACAGGGTGTGGACTGAAGCTTTCTTT. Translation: CASSDRVWTEAFF.

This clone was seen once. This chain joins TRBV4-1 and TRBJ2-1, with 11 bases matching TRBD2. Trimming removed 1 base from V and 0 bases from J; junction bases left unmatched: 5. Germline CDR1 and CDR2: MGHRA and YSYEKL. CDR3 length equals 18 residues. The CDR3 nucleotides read TGCGCCAGCAGCCAAGGGACTAGCGGGCTTAGCTCCTACAATGAGCAGTTCTTC. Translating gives CASSQGTSGLSSYNEQFF.

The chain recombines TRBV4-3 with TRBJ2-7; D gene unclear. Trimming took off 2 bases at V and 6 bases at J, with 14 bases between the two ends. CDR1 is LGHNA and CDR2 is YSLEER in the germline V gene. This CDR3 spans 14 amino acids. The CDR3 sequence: CASSQILGPREQYF. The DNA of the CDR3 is TGCGCCAGCAGCCAAATCCTAGGCCCTCGCGAGCAGTACTTC.

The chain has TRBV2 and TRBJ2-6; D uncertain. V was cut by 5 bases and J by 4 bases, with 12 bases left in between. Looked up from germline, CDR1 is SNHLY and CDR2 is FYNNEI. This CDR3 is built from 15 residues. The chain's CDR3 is CASSQRDSGANVLTF. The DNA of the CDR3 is TGTGCCAGCAGTCAAAGAGACTCGGGGGCCAACGTCCTGACTTTC.

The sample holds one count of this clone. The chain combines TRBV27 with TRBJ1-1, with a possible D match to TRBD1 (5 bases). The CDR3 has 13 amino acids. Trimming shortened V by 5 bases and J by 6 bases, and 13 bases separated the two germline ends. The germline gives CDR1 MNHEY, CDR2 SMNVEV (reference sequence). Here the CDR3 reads CASSRRAGAEAFF. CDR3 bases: TGTGCCAGCAGTCGCAGGGCGGGCGCTGAAGCTTTCTTT.

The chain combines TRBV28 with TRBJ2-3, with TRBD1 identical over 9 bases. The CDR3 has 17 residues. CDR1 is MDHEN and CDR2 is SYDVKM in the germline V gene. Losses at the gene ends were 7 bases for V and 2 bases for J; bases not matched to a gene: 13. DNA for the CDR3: TGTGCCAGCACCATTGTAGGGGACAGGGAATTCACAGATACGCAGTATTTT. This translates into CASTIVGDREFTDTQYF.

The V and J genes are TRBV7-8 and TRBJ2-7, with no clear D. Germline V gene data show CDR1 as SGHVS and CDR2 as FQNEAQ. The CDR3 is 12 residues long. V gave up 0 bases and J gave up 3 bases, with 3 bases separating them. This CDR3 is CASSLANYEQYF. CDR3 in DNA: TGTGCCAGCAGCTTAGCTAACTACGAGCAGTACTTC.